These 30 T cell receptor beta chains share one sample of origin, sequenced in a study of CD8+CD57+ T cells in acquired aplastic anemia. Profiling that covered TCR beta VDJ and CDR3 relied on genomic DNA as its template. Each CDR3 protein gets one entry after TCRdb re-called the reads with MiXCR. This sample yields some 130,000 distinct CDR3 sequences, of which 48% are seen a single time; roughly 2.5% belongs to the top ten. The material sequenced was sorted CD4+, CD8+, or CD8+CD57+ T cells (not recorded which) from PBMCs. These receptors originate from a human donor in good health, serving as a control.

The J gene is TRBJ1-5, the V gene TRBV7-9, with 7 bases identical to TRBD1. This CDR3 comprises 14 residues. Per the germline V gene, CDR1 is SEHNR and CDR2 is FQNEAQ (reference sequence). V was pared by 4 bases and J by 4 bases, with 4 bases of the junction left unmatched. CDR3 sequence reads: CASSSGQVNQPQHF. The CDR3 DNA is TGTGCCAGCAGCTCTGGACAGGTGAATCAGCCCCAGCATTTT.

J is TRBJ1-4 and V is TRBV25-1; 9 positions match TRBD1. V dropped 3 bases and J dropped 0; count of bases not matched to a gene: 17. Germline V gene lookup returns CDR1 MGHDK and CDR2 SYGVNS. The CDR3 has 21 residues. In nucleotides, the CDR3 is TGTGCCAGCAGTGACCCTAGGGGACAGGGCACCACCTCCGCAACTAATGAAAAACTGTTTTTT. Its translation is CASSDPRGQGTTSATNEKLFF.

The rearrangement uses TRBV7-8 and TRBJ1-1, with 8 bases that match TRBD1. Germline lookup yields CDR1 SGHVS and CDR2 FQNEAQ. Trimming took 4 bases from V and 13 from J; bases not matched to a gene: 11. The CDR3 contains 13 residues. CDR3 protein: CASSSYGQGRDFF. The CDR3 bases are TGTGCCAGCAGCTCGTATGGACAGGGCCGAGATTTCTTT.

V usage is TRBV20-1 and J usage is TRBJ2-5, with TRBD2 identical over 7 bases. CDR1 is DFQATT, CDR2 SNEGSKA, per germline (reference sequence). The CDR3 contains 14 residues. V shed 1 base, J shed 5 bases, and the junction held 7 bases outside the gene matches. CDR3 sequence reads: CSARVPRGDETQYF. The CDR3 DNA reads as TGCAGTGCTAGAGTCCCCCGGGGGGATGAGACCCAGTACTTC.

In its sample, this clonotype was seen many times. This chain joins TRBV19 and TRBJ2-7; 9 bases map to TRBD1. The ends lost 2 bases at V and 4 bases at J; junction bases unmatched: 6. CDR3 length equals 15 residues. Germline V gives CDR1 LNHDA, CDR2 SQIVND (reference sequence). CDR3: CASSILGTGKYEQYF. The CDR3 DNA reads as TGTGCCAGTAGTATACTCGGGACAGGGAAATACGAGCAGTACTTC.

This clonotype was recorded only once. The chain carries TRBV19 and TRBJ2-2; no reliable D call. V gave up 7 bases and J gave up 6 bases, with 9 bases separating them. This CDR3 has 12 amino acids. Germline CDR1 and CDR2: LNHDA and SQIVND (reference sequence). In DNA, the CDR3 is TGTGCCAGTACCCCGGATTCCGGGGAGCTGTTTTTT. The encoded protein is CASTPDSGELFF.

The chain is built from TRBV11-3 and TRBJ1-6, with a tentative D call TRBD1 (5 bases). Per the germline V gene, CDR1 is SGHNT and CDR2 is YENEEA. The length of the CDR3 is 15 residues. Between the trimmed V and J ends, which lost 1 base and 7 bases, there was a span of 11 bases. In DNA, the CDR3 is TGTGCCAGCAGCTTAGTTGGGGGGGAGAATTCACCCCTCCACTTT. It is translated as CASSLVGGENSPLHF.

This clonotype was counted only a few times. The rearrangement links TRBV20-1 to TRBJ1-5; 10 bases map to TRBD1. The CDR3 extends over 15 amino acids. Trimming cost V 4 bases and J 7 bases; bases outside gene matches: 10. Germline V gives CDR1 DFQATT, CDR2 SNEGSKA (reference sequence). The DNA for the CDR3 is TGCAGTGCTACATACCGGGACAGGGGAGACCAGCCCCAGCATTTT. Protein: CSATYRDRGDQPQHF.

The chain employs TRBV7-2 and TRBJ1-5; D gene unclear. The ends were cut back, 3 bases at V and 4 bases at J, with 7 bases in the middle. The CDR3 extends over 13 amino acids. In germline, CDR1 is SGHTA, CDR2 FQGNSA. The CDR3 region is CASSFFRNQPQHF. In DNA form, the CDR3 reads TGTGCCAGCAGCTTCTTCCGGAATCAGCCCCAGCATTTT. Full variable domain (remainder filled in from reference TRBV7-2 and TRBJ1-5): GAGVSQSPSNKVTEKGKDVELRCDPISGHTALYWYRQSLGQGLEFLIYFQGNSAPDKSGLPSDRFSAERTGGSVSTLTIQRTQQEDSAVYLCASSFFRNQPQHFGDGTRLSIL.

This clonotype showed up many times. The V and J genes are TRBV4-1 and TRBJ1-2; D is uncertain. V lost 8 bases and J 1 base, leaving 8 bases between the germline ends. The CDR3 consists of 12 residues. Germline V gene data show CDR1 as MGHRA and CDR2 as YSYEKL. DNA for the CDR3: TGCGCCAGCTCGTGGATTAACTATGGCTACACCTTC. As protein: CASSWINYGYTF.

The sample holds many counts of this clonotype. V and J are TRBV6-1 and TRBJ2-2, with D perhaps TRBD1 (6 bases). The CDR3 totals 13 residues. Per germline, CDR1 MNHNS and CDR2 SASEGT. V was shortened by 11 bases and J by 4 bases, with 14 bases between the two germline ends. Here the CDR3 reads CAWGPWGTGELFF. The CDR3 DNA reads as TGTGCCTGGGGGCCGTGGGGCACCGGGGAGCTGTTTTTT.

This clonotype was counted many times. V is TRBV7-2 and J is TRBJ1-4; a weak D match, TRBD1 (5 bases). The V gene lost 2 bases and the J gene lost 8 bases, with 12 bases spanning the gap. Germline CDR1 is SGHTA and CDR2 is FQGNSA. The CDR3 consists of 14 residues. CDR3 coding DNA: TGTGCCAGCAGCTTACAGGGTTTCAGCGAAAAACTGTTTTTT. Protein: CASSLQGFSEKLFF.

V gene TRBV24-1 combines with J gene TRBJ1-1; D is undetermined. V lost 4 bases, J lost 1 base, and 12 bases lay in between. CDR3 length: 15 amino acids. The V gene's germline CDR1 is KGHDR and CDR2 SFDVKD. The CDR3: CATSDSRRRNTEAFF. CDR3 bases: TGTGCCACCAGTGACAGCAGGAGACGGAACACTGAAGCTTTCTTT.

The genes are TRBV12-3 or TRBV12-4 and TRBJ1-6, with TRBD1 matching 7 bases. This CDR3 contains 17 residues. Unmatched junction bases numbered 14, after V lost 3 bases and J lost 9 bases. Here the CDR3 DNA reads TGTGCCAGCAGTTTTACCCGGGACAGAGTCCCGAGTTCACCCCTCCACTTT. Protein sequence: CASSFTRDRVPSSPLHF.

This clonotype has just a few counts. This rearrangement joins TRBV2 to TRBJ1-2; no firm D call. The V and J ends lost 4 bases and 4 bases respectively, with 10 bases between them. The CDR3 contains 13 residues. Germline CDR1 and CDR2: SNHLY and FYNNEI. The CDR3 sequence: CASSVGNTYGYTF. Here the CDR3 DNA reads TGTGCCAGCAGTGTTGGGAACACCTATGGCTACACCTTC. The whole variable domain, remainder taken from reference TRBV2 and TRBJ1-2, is EPEVTQTPSHQVTQMGQEVILRCVPISNHLYFYWYRQILGQKVEFLVSFYNNEISEKSEIFDDQFSVERPDGSNFTLKIRSTKLEDSAMYFCASSVGNTYGYTFGSGTRLTVV.

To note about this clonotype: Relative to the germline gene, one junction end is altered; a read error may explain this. The CDR3 region is CASSQGFGGGGSSGCTF. CDR3 nucleotides: TGCGCCAGCAGCCAAGGATTTGGAGGGGGCGGTTCAAGTGGCTGCACCTTC. The V call is TRBV4-1, the J call TRBJ1-2, with TRBD1 matching 7 bases. Germline assignment: CDR1 MGHRA and CDR2 YSYEKL. The CDR3 has 17 residues.

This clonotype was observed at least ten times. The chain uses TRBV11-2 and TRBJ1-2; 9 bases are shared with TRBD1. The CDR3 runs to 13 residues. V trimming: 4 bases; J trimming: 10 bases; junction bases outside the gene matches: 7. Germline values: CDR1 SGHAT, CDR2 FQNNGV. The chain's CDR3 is CASSSGQGLLYTF. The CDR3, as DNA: TGTGCCAGCAGCTCGGGACAGGGCCTACTCTACACCTTC.

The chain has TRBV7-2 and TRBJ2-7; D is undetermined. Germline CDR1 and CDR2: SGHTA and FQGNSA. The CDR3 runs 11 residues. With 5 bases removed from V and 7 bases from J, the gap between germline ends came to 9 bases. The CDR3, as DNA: TGTGCCAGCAGCCTGACCCGTGAGCAGTACTTC. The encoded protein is CASSLTREQYF.

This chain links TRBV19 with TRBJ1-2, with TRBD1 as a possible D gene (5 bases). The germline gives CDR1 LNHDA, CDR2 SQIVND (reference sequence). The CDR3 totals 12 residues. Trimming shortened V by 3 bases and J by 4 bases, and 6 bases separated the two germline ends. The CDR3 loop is CASSMGGYGYTF. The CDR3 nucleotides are TGTGCCAGTAGTATGGGGGGCTATGGCTACACCTTC.

CDR3 in DNA: TGTGCCAGTAGTGGCTACACCTTC. Amino acids: CASSGYTF. The J gene is TRBJ1-2, the V gene TRBV19; no firm D call. V was shortened by 5 bases and J by 8 bases, with 0 bases between the two germline ends. The CDR3 spans 8 residues. Germline loops: CDR1 LNHDA, CDR2 SQIVND (reference sequence). Combining the CDR3 with reference TRBV19 and TRBJ1-2 gives the whole variable domain DGGITQSPKYLFRKEGQNVTLSCEQNLNHDAMYWYRQDPGQGLRLIYYSQIVNDFQKGDIAEGYSVSREKKESFPLTVTSAQKNPTAFYLCASSGYTFGSGTRLTVV.

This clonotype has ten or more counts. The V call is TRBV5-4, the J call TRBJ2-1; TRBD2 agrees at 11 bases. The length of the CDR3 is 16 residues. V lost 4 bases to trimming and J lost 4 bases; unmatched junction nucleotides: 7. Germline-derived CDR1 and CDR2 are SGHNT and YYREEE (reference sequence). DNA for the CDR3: TGTGCCAGCAGCGCCGGGACTAGCGGACGATACAATGAGCAGTTCTTC. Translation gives CASSAGTSGRYNEQFF.

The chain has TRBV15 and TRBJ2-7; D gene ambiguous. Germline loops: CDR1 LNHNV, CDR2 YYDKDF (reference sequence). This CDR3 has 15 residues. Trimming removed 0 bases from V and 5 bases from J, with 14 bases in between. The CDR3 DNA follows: TGTGCCACCAGCAGAGAGGGCAGACAAGCAAACGAGCAGTACTTC. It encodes CATSREGRQANEQYF.

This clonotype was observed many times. The CDR3: CSAQEGLAGGTYEQYF. In nucleotides, the CDR3 is TGCAGTGCCCAGGAAGGGCTAGCGGGGGGCACCTACGAGCAGTACTTC. The chain employs TRBV20-1 and TRBJ2-7; TRBD2 agrees at 11 bases. The length of the CDR3 is 16 residues. The trim removed 6 bases at V and 2 bases at J, leaving 12 bases unmatched. Germline V gives CDR1 DFQATT, CDR2 SNEGSKA (reference sequence).

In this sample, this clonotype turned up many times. CDR3 DNA: TGCGCCAGCACAAATCAGGAGAATCAGCCCCAGCATTTT. It specifies CASTNQENQPQHF. This rearrangement joins TRBV10-2 to TRBJ1-5; D is unresolved. Germline V gene lookup returns CDR1 WSHSY and CDR2 SAAADI. The CDR3 totals 13 residues. The V end lost 7 bases, the J end lost 4 bases, and 11 bases lay between the germline ends.

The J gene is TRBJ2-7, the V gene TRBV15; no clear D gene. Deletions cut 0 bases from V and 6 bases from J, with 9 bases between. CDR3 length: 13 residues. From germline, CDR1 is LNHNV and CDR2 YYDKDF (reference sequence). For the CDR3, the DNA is TGTGCCACCAGCAGAGATCTGGGTGCCGAGCAGTACTTC. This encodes CATSRDLGAEQYF. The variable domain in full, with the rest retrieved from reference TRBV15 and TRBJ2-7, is DAMVIQNPRYQVTQFGKPVTLSCSQTLNHNVMYWYQQKSSQAPKLLFHYYDKDFNNEADTPDNFQSRRPNTSFCFLDIRSPGLGDTAMYLCATSRDLGAEQYFGPGTRLTVT.

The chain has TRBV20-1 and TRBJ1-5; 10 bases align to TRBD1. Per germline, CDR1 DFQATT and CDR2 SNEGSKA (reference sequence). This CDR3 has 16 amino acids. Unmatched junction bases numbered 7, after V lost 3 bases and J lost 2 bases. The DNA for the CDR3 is TGCAGTGCTAGCCTGGGGACAGGGGATCGCAATCAGCCCCAGCATTTT. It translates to CSASLGTGDRNQPQHF.

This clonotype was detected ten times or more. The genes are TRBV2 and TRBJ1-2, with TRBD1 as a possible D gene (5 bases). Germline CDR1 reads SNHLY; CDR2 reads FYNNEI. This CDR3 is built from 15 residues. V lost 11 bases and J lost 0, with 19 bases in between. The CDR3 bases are TGTGCCGGATCCAACCCGGGACCAGCTAACTATGGCTACACCTTC. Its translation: CAGSNPGPANYGYTF.

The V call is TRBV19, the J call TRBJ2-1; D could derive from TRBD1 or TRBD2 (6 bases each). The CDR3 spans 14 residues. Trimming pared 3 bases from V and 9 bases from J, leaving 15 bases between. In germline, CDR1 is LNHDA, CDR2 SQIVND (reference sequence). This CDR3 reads CASSIVWGAVEQFF. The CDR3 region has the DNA TGTGCCAGTAGTATCGTCTGGGGGGCCGTTGAGCAGTTCTTC.

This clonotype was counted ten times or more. The CDR3 spells CASSFGDYSNQPQHF. The CDR3 nucleotides are TGTGCCAGCAGTTTTGGGGATTATAGCAATCAGCCCCAGCATTTT. V and J are TRBV12-3 or TRBV12-4 and TRBJ1-5; D is unclear. The CDR3 sequence is 15 residues long. V was shortened by 3 bases and J by 0 bases, with 9 bases between the two germline ends.

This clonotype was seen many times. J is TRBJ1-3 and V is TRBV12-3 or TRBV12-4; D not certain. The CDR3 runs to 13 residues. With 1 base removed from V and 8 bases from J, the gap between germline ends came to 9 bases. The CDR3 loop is CASSLDEEDTIYF. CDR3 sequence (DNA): TGTGCCAGCAGTTTAGATGAGGAGGACACCATATATTTT.